Sequencing of this T cell receptor (beta chain) was carried out in a study of shared clonotypes between healthy human individuals. Study summary: Donors were two women and a few men aged 18 to 49.

CDR3 length: 17 residues. V lost 4 bases and J lost 4; bases outside the gene matches: 13. The germline gives CDR1 MGHRA, CDR2 YSYEKL. The sample holds one count of this clone. Some clones are missing from TCRdb's copy, which holds only in-frame ones; the method was immunoSEQ multiplex PCR. The table includes 2 million to 2.5 million clones, 92% detected once. Sequenced: naive CD4+ T cells from PBMCs. Subset reported: CD45RA+ positively selected. The rearrangement uses TRBV4-1 and TRBJ2-7; TRBD2 matches 10 bases. The receptor was isolated from a man between 18 and 35 years old in good health. Some clones in this sample may be carry-over from other donors' samples. CDR3 sequence (DNA): TGCGCCAGCAGCCTACGTAGGACTAGCGGAGGACTGTACGAGCAGTACTTC. This sequence encodes CASSLRRTSGGLYEQYF.